The 23 T cell receptor beta chains below all came from one sample that was sequenced in a study of shared clonotypes between healthy human individuals. Some clones are missing from TCRdb's copy, which holds only in-frame ones; the method was immunoSEQ multiplex PCR. Of 2 million to 2.5 million clones detected, 93% appear once; the ten largest clones hold around 0.4%. Sequenced sample: naive CD4+ T cells from PBMCs. Subset meaning: CD45RA+ positively selected. The receptor source for this set is a man younger than 35 in good health. Some clones in this sample may be carry-over from other donors' samples.

About this clone: The junction shows a germline mismatch at one end, possibly a read error. The same CDR3 is also encoded by other DNA sequences in this sample. The V call is TRBV7-2, the J call TRBJ2-2; 7 bases line up with TRBD2. The CDR3 loop spans 17 amino acids. Germline V gene lookup returns CDR1 SGHTA and CDR2 FQGNSA. The chain's CDR3 is CASSLSGAPRNTGELFF. DNA for the CDR3: TGTGCCAGCAGCTTGAGCGGGGCCCCCCGCAACACTGGGGAGCTGTTTTTT.

V is TRBV28 and J is TRBJ1-5; tentatively, D is TRBD1 (6 bases). This CDR3 spans 19 amino acids. Per the germline V gene, CDR1 is MDHEN and CDR2 is SYDVKM. Trimming cost V 6 bases and J 2 bases, with 26 bases left between them. The DNA of the CDR3 is TGTGCCAGCAGATCGTTACTGTTCCGGGACAAGGGCCGCAATCAGCCCCAGCATTTT. It is translated as CASRSLLFRDKGRNQPQHF.

The genes are TRBV15 and TRBJ2-4; D is possibly TRBD1 or TRBD2 (6 bases each). V was clipped by 3 bases and J by 5 bases, with 20 bases between them. This CDR3 comprises 17 residues. Germline CDR1 LNHNV, CDR2 YYDKDF (reference sequence). CDR3 bases: TGTGCCACCAGCAGGGAGGGGGGATTGGCGGTCGAAAACATTCAGTACTTC. It specifies CATSREGGLAVENIQYF.

The chain links TRBV11-2 to TRBJ1-1; weak D call: TRBD1 (6 bases). The CDR3 spans 14 residues. Germline V gives CDR1 SGHAT, CDR2 FQNNGV. V lost 4 bases to trimming and J lost 9 bases, with 18 bases between them. The CDR3 bases are TGTGCCAGCAGCTCTGGCCTACAGGGATCCCAAGCTTTCTTT. Translation gives CASSSGLQGSQAFF.

This sequence joins TRBV6-1 and TRBJ2-5, with D hard to call. The germline V gene encodes CDR1 MNHNS and CDR2 SASEGT. The CDR3 has 15 residues. Trimming removed 5 bases from V and 1 base from J, with 14 bases in between. This chain's CDR3 is CASSFLGPPQETQYF. CDR3 nucleotide sequence: TGTGCCAGCAGTTTCCTTGGCCCCCCCCAAGAGACCCAGTACTTC.

The chain carries TRBV10-3 and TRBJ1-2; possible D gene TRBD1, 5 bases. The CDR3 totals 13 residues. Germline values: CDR1 ENHRY, CDR2 SYGVKD. The V end was cut by 4 bases, the J end by 4 bases, with 10 bases between. CDR3 residues: CAISGTDSYGYTF. The CDR3 region has the DNA TGTGCCATCAGTGGAACAGACAGCTATGGCTACACCTTC.

The chain uses TRBV28 and TRBJ1-1; 7 bases agree with TRBD1. The CDR3 runs to 15 residues. V was pared by 3 bases and J by 4 bases, with 8 bases of the junction left unmatched. The germline CDR1 and CDR2 sequences are MDHEN and SYDVKM. The CDR3 sequence is CASSFGTARGTEAFF. DNA for the CDR3: TGTGCCAGCAGTTTCGGGACAGCCAGGGGCACTGAAGCTTTCTTT.

The chain couples TRBV7-6 to TRBJ1-3; TRBD1 matches 7 bases. CDR1 and CDR2 from the germline V gene are SGHVS and FNYEAQ. The junction had 15 bases not matched to a gene; V was cut back by 2 bases and J by 2 bases. The CDR3 runs 19 residues. DNA for the CDR3: TGTGCCAGCAGCTTAAGTGCCACTCGACAGGGAAGGGCTGGAAACACCATATATTTT. This gives the protein CASSLSATRQGRAGNTIYF. The variable domain in full, with the rest retrieved from reference TRBV7-6 and TRBJ1-3, is GAGVSQSPRYKVTKRGQDVALRCDPISGHVSLYWYRQALGQGPEFLTYFNYEAQQDKSGLPNDRFSAERPEGSISTLTIQRTEQRDSAMYRCASSLSATRQGRAGNTIYFGEGSWLTVV.

The chain recombines TRBV28 with TRBJ2-7; 8 bases match TRBD2. This CDR3 spans 15 amino acids. The germline V gene has CDR1 MDHEN and CDR2 SYDVKM. V shed 5 bases, J shed 6 bases, and the junction held 12 bases outside the gene matches. The CDR3 spells CASSQPSGRVGEQYF. For the CDR3, the DNA is TGTGCCAGCAGTCAACCAAGCGGGAGAGTGGGCGAGCAGTACTTC.

The chain joins TRBV28 to TRBJ2-4, with a possible D match to TRBD2 (6 bases). CDR1 and CDR2 from the germline V gene are MDHEN and SYDVKM. CDR3 length equals 16 residues. V was clipped by 3 bases and J by 1 base, with 13 bases between them. The DNA of the CDR3 is TGTGCCAGCAGTTTTGACGGGGGAGATGCCAAAAACATTCAGTACTTC. It is translated as CASSFDGGDAKNIQYF.

The rearrangement links TRBV7-3 to TRBJ1-1; D gene ambiguous. The ends were cut back, 2 bases at V and 0 bases at J, with 16 bases in the middle. The CDR3 runs to 17 residues. Germline loops: CDR1 SGHTA, CDR2 FQGTGA. The CDR3 region is CASSLGALASLNTEAFF. The CDR3 coding sequence is TGTGCCAGCAGCTTAGGCGCCCTCGCGTCCCTGAACACTGAAGCTTTCTTT.

The gene calls are TRBV7-9 and TRBJ2-1; D uncertain. The V end lost 5 bases, the J end lost 1 base, and 15 bases lay between the germline ends. The CDR3 runs to 16 residues. Germline V gene data show CDR1 as SEHNR and CDR2 as FQNEAQ (reference sequence). CDR3 loop: CASSALRGVSYNEQFF. The CDR3, as DNA: TGTGCCAGCAGCGCTCTGCGTGGGGTATCCTACAATGAGCAGTTCTTC.

The chain is built from TRBV6-6 and TRBJ2-3; maybe TRBD2 (5 bases). The ends were cut back, 2 bases at V and 6 bases at J, with 18 bases in the middle. The CDR3 is 16 amino acids. The germline gives CDR1 MNHNY, CDR2 SVGAGI (reference sequence). The CDR3 coding sequence is TGTGCCAGCAGTTACACCCACTCCCGAGGGTCCGATACGCAGTATTTT. This codes for CASSYTHSRGSDTQYF.

The V gene is TRBV11-2, the J gene TRBJ2-5, with TRBD1 as a possible D gene (5 bases). Trimming removed 5 bases at V and 2 bases at J, with 12 bases between. Germline V lookup: CDR1 SGHAT, CDR2 FQNNGV. The CDR3 is 14 residues long. CDR3 sequence (DNA): TGTGCCAGCAGCATGGGGCTAGGACAAGAGACCCAGTACTTC. It encodes CASSMGLGQETQYF. Full variable domain (rest looked up from reference TRBV11-2 and TRBJ2-5): EAGVAQSPRYKIIEKRQSVAFWCNPISGHATLYWYQQILGQGPKLLIQFQNNGVVDDSQLPKDRFSAERLKGVDSTLKIQPAKLEDSAVYLCASSMGLGQETQYFGPGTRLLVL.

The V and J genes are TRBV4-2 and TRBJ1-4; the D is unclear. In germline, CDR1 is LGHNA, CDR2 YNFKEQ. V lost 1 base and J 0 bases, leaving 12 bases between the germline ends. This CDR3 spans 17 amino acids. The CDR3 protein is CASSQAGSHATNEKLFF. CDR3 DNA sequence: TGTGCCAGCAGCCAAGCGGGCAGCCATGCAACTAATGAAAAACTGTTTTTT.

This CDR3 reads CASSENRVNTGELFF. The CDR3 region has the DNA TGTGCCAGCAGTGAAAACAGGGTGAACACCGGGGAGCTGTTTTTT. The gene calls are TRBV6-1 and TRBJ2-2, with D perhaps matching TRBD1 (6 bases). V was clipped by 2 bases and J by 1 base, with 8 bases between them. The CDR3 is 15 residues long. Looked up from germline, CDR1 is MNHNS and CDR2 is SASEGT.

The rearrangement links TRBV29-1 to TRBJ2-1; D not resolved. The CDR3 extends over 15 amino acids. Germline CDR1 SQVTM, CDR2 ANQGSEA. Trimming shortened V by 1 base and J by 0 bases, and 10 bases separated the two germline ends. CDR3 sequence (DNA): TGCAGCGTTGAAGGACTCGGATCCTCCTACAATGAGCAGTTCTTC. It specifies CSVEGLGSSYNEQFF.

V usage is TRBV7-2 and J usage is TRBJ2-5; the match to TRBD2 covers 9 bases. Trimming at V came to 0 bases and at J to 5 bases, leaving 4 bases not matched to a gene. Germline V gene lookup returns CDR1 SGHTA and CDR2 FQGNSA. This CDR3 spans 15 amino acids. For the CDR3, the DNA is TGTGCCAGCAGCTTAGCGTCTAGCGGGGCGGAGACCCAGTACTTC. It specifies CASSLASSGAETQYF.

V gene TRBV9 combines with J gene TRBJ2-7; 10 nucleotides match TRBD1. The CDR3 contains 14 residues. Trimming at V came to 6 bases and at J to 5 bases, leaving 8 bases not matched to a gene. Looked up from germline, CDR1 is SGDLS and CDR2 is YYNGEE. The CDR3 is CASIPGQGKDEQYF. CDR3 DNA sequence: TGTGCCAGCATCCCGGGACAGGGGAAAGACGAGCAGTACTTC. Complete variable domain (other parts from reference TRBV9 and TRBJ2-7): DSGVTQTPKHLITATGQRVTLRCSPRSGDLSVYWYQQSLDQGLQFLIQYYNGEERAKGNILERFSAQQFPDLHSELNLSSLELGDSALYFCASIPGQGKDEQYFGPGTRLTVT.

This rearrangement joins TRBV2 to TRBJ1-2, with TRBD1 as a possible D gene (5 bases). The V gene's germline CDR1 is SNHLY and CDR2 FYNNEI. The V gene lost 5 bases and the J gene lost 1 base, with 8 bases spanning the gap. This CDR3 has 13 amino acids. The CDR3 DNA is TGTGCCAGCAGTTTAGACAGTAACTATGGCTACACCTTC. It translates to CASSLDSNYGYTF.

CDR3 in amino acids: CASSLRGLSGANVLTF. CDR3 coding DNA: TGTGCCAGCAGCTTAAGGGGCCTCTCTGGGGCCAACGTCCTGACTTTC. The J gene is TRBJ2-6, the V gene TRBV7-2; perhaps TRBD1 as D (5 bases). The CDR3 runs 16 residues. Deletions cut 2 bases from V and 0 bases from J, with 8 bases between. CDR1 is SGHTA and CDR2 is FQGNSA in the germline V gene.

The V gene is TRBV28, the J gene TRBJ1-4; D is unclear. The germline gives CDR1 MDHEN, CDR2 SYDVKM. This CDR3 has 14 residues. Trimming removed 2 bases at V and 7 bases at J, with 11 bases between. The DNA of the CDR3 is TGTGCCAGCAGTTTAAACGGAGTGGCTGAAAAACTGTTTTTT. Encoded protein: CASSLNGVAEKLFF. Looking up the rest from reference TRBV28 and TRBJ1-4 gives the full variable domain: DVKVTQSSRYLVKRTGEKVFLECVQDMDHENMFWYRQDPGLGLRLIYFSYDVKMKEKGDIPEGYSVSREKKERFSLILESASTNQTSMYLCASSLNGVAEKLFFGSGTQLSVL.

V usage is TRBV6-1 and J usage is TRBJ2-2; D not resolved. CDR3 size: 13 residues. V gave up 4 bases and J gave up 10 bases, with 13 bases separating them. Germline V lookup: CDR1 MNHNS, CDR2 SASEGT. The CDR3 DNA reads as TGTGCCAGCAGTGTCGCAGGACCGGAGGAGCTGTTTTTT. Amino acids: CASSVAGPEELFF.